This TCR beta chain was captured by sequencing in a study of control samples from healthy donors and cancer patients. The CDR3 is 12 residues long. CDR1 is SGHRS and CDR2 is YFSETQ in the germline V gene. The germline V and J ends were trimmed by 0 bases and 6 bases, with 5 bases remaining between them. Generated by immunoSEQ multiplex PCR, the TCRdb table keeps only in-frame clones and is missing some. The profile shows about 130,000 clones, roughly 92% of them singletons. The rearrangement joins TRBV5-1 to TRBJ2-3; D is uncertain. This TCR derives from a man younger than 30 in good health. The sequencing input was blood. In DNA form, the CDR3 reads TGCGCCAGCAGCTTGGTGGTCGATACGCAGTATTTT. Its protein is CASSLVVDTQYF.